These 17 T cell receptor beta chains share one sample of origin, sequenced in a study of T cell responses to AZD1222 COVID-19 vaccine. Libraries were prepared by immunoSEQ multiplex PCR; TCRdb keeps only in-frame clonotypes and omits some of them. The repertoire holds about 160,000 clones, with about 91% as singletons. Sequences were derived from peripheral blood, sampled on day 0 of AZD1222 vaccination. These receptors all come from an adult in good health.

Regarding this clone: One end of the junction does not line up with germline, which may come from a read error. This sequence joins TRBV7-7 and TRBJ2-5, with TRBD2 identical over 8 bases. The CDR3 spans 16 residues. Germline-derived CDR1 and CDR2 are SSHAT and FNYEAQ (reference sequence). CDR3 protein: CASSTGGVAGKETQYF. DNA for the CDR3: TGTGCTAGCAGCACAGGAGGAGTAGCGGGGAAAGAGACCCAGTACTTC.

The chain carries TRBV7-9 and TRBJ1-5, with D unresolved. CDR1 and CDR2 from the germline V gene are SEHNR and FQNEAQ (reference sequence). With 8 bases removed from V and 7 bases from J, the gap between germline ends came to 15 bases. The CDR3 covers 13 residues. The CDR3 here is CASSLDSRQPQHF. The CDR3 coding sequence is TGTGCCAGCTCCTTGGACTCTAGGCAGCCCCAGCATTTT.

This chain joins TRBV7-6 and TRBJ2-7; the D gene is possibly TRBD2 (5 bases). Germline values: CDR1 SGHVS, CDR2 FNYEAQ. With 8 bases removed from V and 1 base from J, the gap between germline ends came to 9 bases. The CDR3 extends over 12 amino acids. CDR3 DNA sequence: TGTGCCAGCGCGGGCAGATCCTACGAGCAGTACTTC. Translation gives CASAGRSYEQYF.

The rearrangement joins TRBV6-5 to TRBJ1-5; a possible D gene is TRBD1 (6 bases). Germline CDR1 is MNHEY and CDR2 is SVGAGI. The CDR3 spans 15 residues. CDR3 sequence reads: CATKPGGGSNQPQHF. DNA of the CDR3: TGTGCAACCAAACCGGGAGGGGGGAGCAATCAGCCCCAGCATTTT.

This clone was found once. The V call is TRBV7-2, the J call TRBJ1-5; TRBD1 aligns across 7 bases. The CDR3 extends over 15 amino acids. Germline values: CDR1 SGHTA, CDR2 FQGNSA. The trim removed 4 bases at V and 3 bases at J, leaving 6 bases unmatched. The CDR3 reads CASSSQQGPNQPQHF. CDR3 nucleotide sequence: TGTGCCAGCAGCTCCCAACAGGGGCCCAATCAGCCCCAGCATTTT.

This clone was counted a single time. This chain links TRBV6-5 with TRBJ1-1, with 7 bases aligning to TRBD1. The CDR3 sequence is 13 residues long. The germline V gene encodes CDR1 MNHEY and CDR2 SVGAGI. After removal of 2 bases from V and 7 bases from J, the junction contained 4 bases not matched to a gene. The CDR3 region has the DNA TGTGCCAGCAGTTACGGAGGGGGCGGTGAAGCTTTCTTT. Translating it yields CASSYGGGGEAFF.

This sequence joins TRBV4-3 and TRBJ2-7; 9 bases map to TRBD2. The CDR3 length is 16 residues. Germline-derived CDR1 and CDR2 are LGHNA and YSLEER. V trimming: 0 bases; J trimming: 6 bases; junction bases outside the gene matches: 9. The CDR3 protein is CASSQDPTSGGREQYF. For the CDR3, the DNA is TGCGCCAGCAGCCAAGATCCGACTAGCGGTGGGCGCGAGCAGTACTTC.

V usage is TRBV7-2 and J usage is TRBJ2-5; D may be TRBD1 (6 bases). Germline V lookup: CDR1 SGHTA, CDR2 FQGNSA. The V and J ends lost 1 base and 5 bases respectively, with 17 bases between them. The CDR3 is 16 amino acids. The CDR3 loop reads CASSLDKRQGRETQYF. CDR3 nucleotide sequence: TGTGCCAGCAGCTTAGATAAACGTCAGGGGCGGGAGACCCAGTACTTC.

The V call is TRBV24-1, the J call TRBJ2-1, with 8 bases that match TRBD2. The CDR3 covers 17 residues. J gave up 3 bases and V 2 bases, and 8 bases lay outside the gene matches. The V gene's germline CDR1 is KGHDR and CDR2 SFDVKD. CDR3 coding DNA: TGTGCCACCAGTGATTCCCCCGGGACTAGTGTCTACAATGAGCAGTTCTTC. It translates to CATSDSPGTSVYNEQFF.

This chain joins TRBV20-1 and TRBJ1-1, with D hard to call. The CDR3 extends over 13 amino acids. The germline V gene encodes CDR1 DFQATT and CDR2 SNEGSKA (reference sequence). Trimming removed 3 bases from V and 3 bases from J, with 11 bases in between. The CDR3: CSASVQRYTEAFF. The CDR3 coding sequence is TGCAGTGCTAGTGTACAGCGGTACACTGAAGCTTTCTTT.

Remarks on this clone: The sample holds other DNA sequences that translate to the same CDR3. This chain's CDR3 is CSVEVNTEAFF. For the CDR3, the DNA is TGCAGCGTTGAAGTAAACACTGAAGCTTTCTTT. The V gene is TRBV29-1, the J gene TRBJ1-1; D is undetermined. V shed 1 base and J shed 2 bases, with 2 bases lying between them. The germline CDR1 and CDR2 sequences are SQVTM and ANQGSEA. This CDR3 is 11 amino acids long.

The V gene is TRBV7-2, the J gene TRBJ2-7, with D unclear. Trimming removed 4 bases at V and 2 bases at J, with 3 bases between. This CDR3 has 11 residues. Germline V CDR1 and CDR2: SGHTA, FQGNSA. Here the CDR3 DNA reads TGTGCCAGCAGCTCCACCTACGAGCAGTACTTC. Its protein is CASSSTYEQYF. The full variable domain, completed using reference TRBV7-2 and TRBJ2-7, is GAGVSQSPSNKVTEKGKDVELRCDPISGHTALYWYRQSLGQGLEFLIYFQGNSAPDKSGLPSDRFSAERTGGSVSTLTIQRTQQEDSAVYLCASSSTYEQYFGPGTRLTVT.

This chain connects TRBV7-9 to TRBJ1-2, with D tentatively TRBD1 (6 bases). This CDR3 is built from 15 residues. Germline-derived CDR1 and CDR2 are SEHNR and FQNEAQ (reference sequence). Trimming cost V 5 bases and J 0 bases, with 13 bases left between them. This chain's CDR3 is CASSPDRSSNYGYTF. In DNA, the CDR3 is TGTGCCAGCAGCCCCGACAGGAGCTCTAACTATGGCTACACCTTC.

The V call is TRBV7-9, the J call TRBJ1-2, with a weak D call TRBD1 (5 bases). Germline V gene data show CDR1 as SEHNR and CDR2 as FQNEAQ (reference sequence). The CDR3 totals 15 residues. Trimming stripped 5 bases from V and 7 bases from J, with 20 bases between. CDR3 nucleotide sequence: TGTGCCAGCAGCCTCTCCACCGGGGACGGCGGTGGCTACACCTTC. Encoded protein: CASSLSTGDGGGYTF. Filled out from reference TRBV7-9 and TRBJ1-2, the complete variable domain reads DTGVSQNPRHKITKRGQNVTFRCDPISEHNRLYWYRQTLGQGPEFLTYFQNEAQLEKSRLLSDRFSAERPKGSFSTLEIQRTEQGDSAMYLCASSLSTGDGGGYTFGSGTRLTVV.

The chain couples TRBV7-9 to TRBJ2-1; no clear D gene. This CDR3 is built from 15 residues. Germline CDR1 reads SEHNR; CDR2 reads FQNEAQ (reference sequence). The germline V and J ends were trimmed by 11 bases and 2 bases, with 19 bases remaining between them. The CDR3 protein is CAFPVSTYPYNEQFF. Here the CDR3 DNA reads TGTGCCTTCCCGGTGTCGACTTACCCCTACAATGAGCAGTTCTTC.

The CDR3 loop is CASSPSASGVYEQYF. The CDR3, as DNA: TGTGCCTCTTCTCCGTCCGCTAGCGGGGTCTACGAGCAGTACTTC. The chain recombines TRBV4-2 with TRBJ2-7, with 9 bases that match TRBD2. The V gene's germline CDR1 is LGHNA and CDR2 YNFKEQ. V gave up 11 bases and J gave up 3 bases; unmatched junction bases: 14. There are 15 residues in the CDR3.

The CDR3: CASSFQETQYF. The CDR3 DNA reads as TGTGCCAGCAGCTTTCAAGAGACCCAGTACTTC. The chain combines TRBV11-2 with TRBJ2-5; no clear D. Germline V gene sequence: CDR1 SGHAT, CDR2 FQNNGV. The CDR3 consists of 11 residues. V was pared by 3 bases and J by 2 bases, with 1 base between.